This is a list of T cell receptor beta chains from one sample in a study of T cell responses to AZD1222 COVID-19 vaccine. Assay used: immunoSEQ multiplex PCR; TCRdb lists only in-frame clones, some missing. Of tens of thousands of clones in the sample, around nine tenths were seen once. The sequencing here drew on peripheral blood, taken on day 0 of MenACWY control vaccination. The source is an adult in good health. Both conserved end residues are part of each CDR3. The D gene is left open where the match is weak. Size values are once, few and many counts, or a class for expanded clones, and some rows have none.

>TRBJ2-1|.|TRBV18|TRBD2
TGTGCCAGCTCACCACCCAGCGGGGGCTACAATGAGCAGTTCTTC
CASSPPSGGYNEQFF
>TRBJ2-5|.|TRBV9|TRBD2
TGTGCCAGCAGTTCGGGTAGCGGGGGGCACCGAGAGACCCAGTACTTC
CASSSGSGGHRETQYF
>TRBJ1-6|.|TRBV10-2|.
TGCGCCAGCAGGACTATGACAGTCTCACCCCTCCACTTT
CASRTMTVSPLHF
>TRBJ1-4|.|TRBV27|.
TGTGCCAGCTCGCCCTCGGCGGACAATGAAAAACTGTTTTTT
CASSPSADNEKLFF
>TRBJ1-6|.|TRBV14|.
TGTGCCAGTCAGACAGGAGCAGGATCACCCCTCCACTTT
CASQTGAGSPLHF
>TRBJ2-3|once|TRBV4-3|TRBD1
TGCGCCAGCAGCCAAGCCGCGGTGACAGGGGGCACAGATACGCAGTATTTT
CASSQAAVTGGTDTQYF
>TRBJ1-2|once|TRBV5-8|.
TGTGCCAGCAGCTTTGACAGCGCTAACTATGGCTACACCTTC
CASSFDSANYGYTF
>TRBJ2-3|.|TRBV6-4|.
TGTGCCAGCAGTGGCTTGGCCGGGGATGGCACAGATACGCAGTATTTT
CASSGLAGDGTDTQYF
>TRBJ2-6|.|TRBV4-2|.
TGTGCCAGCAGCCAAGATCTGCAGGATCTCCTCGGGGCCAACGTCCTGACTTTC
CASSQDLQDLLGANVLTF
>TRBJ2-1|.|TRBV5-5|TRBD2
TGTGCCAGCAGCCAGAGCGGGGTGAGCTATTACAATGAGCAGTTCTTC
CASSQSGVSYYNEQFF
>TRBJ2-7|once|TRBV25-1|.
TGTGCCAGCAGTAGGGGGAACCGACCCTACGAGCAGTACTTC
CASSRGNRPYEQYF
>TRBJ1-6|.|TRBV5-4|.
TGTGCCAGCAGCTTGGCTAGACCGCGTTATTCACCCCTCCACTTT
CASSLARPRYSPLHF
>TRBJ2-7|.|TRBV30|.
TGTGCCTGGAGCGGACAGAGCTACGAGCAGTACTTC
CAWSGQSYEQYF
>TRBJ1-2|.|TRBV9|.
TGTGCCAGTGGGGGGCAGGGTAGAGGCTACACCTTC
CASGGQGRGYTF
>TRBJ1-5|.|TRBV12-3/TRBV12-4|TRBD1
TGTGCCAGCAGCCGGGACAGGGCCCAGCCCCAGCATTTT
CASSRDRAQPQHF
>TRBJ2-7|few|TRBV18|.
TGTGCCAGCTCATCTAATTACGAGCAGTACTTC
CASSSNYEQYF
>TRBJ2-7|.|TRBV6-2/TRBV6-3|.
TGTGCCAGCAGTTACTCGGCGGGATTGAGGTCCTACGAGCAGTACTTC
CASSYSAGLRSYEQYF
>TRBJ1-1|.|TRBV28|.
TGTGCCAGCAGTTTCGCGGGATCATACGGCACTGAAGCTTTCTTT
CASSFAGSYGTEAFF
>TRBJ2-7|.|TRBV18|.
TGTGCCAGCTCACCCCACCCCCTCGGCTTTGGATATTACGAGCAGTACTTC
CASSPHPLGFGYYEQYF
>TRBJ1-2|.|TRBV19|.
TGTGCCAGTAGTATAGTCCGGATACCAGAAAATAGCTATGGCTACACCTTC
CASSIVRIPENSYGYTF
>TRBJ1-2|.|TRBV7-2|.
TGTGCCAGCAGCTTACGGGGGGGCCGGGGCTACACCTTC
CASSLRGGRGYTF
>TRBJ2-2|.|TRBV10-3|.
TGTGCCAGCCAGTACACCGGGGAGCTGTTTTTT
CASQYTGELFF
>TRBJ2-2|.|TRBV6-5|TRBD2
TGTGCCAGCAGTTTTAGCGGGAGATCGAACACCGGGGAGCTGTTTTTT
CASSFSGRSNTGELFF
>TRBJ1-2|.|TRBV4-2|.
TGTGCCAGCAGCCAAGAAGGCTTAGGGGAGTATGGCTACACCTTC
CASSQEGLGEYGYTF
>TRBJ2-2|.|TRBV23-1|TRBD2
TGCGCCAGCAGTCAATCGACTAGCGGGGTGAACACCGGGGAGCTGTTTTTT
CASSQSTSGVNTGELFF
>TRBJ1-2|.|TRBV5-6|.
TGTGCCAGCAGCTCTGGGTATGGCTACACCTTC
CASSSGYGYTF
>TRBJ1-5|.|TRBV4-3|TRBD1
TGCGCCAGCAGCCAAGAATACGGGACAGGGGGTCAGCCCCAGCATTTT
CASSQEYGTGGQPQHF
>TRBJ2-7|.|TRBV6-5|.
TGTGCCAGCAGTTACGAAGGGAAAAGCTCCTACGAGCAGTACTTC
CASSYEGKSSYEQYF
>TRBJ1-5|.|TRBV19|.
TGTGCCAGTAGTATTGGACAGATCCAGCCCCAGCATTTT
CASSIGQIQPQHF
>TRBJ2-7|.|TRBV27|TRBD2
TGTGCCAGCAGTCGACTAGCGGGGGCCGGCGAGCAGTACTTC
CASSRLAGAGEQYF
>TRBJ2-7|once|TRBV5-4|.
TGTGCCAGCAGCTTCGGTCAAGGCCGGGTAGACGAGCAGTACTTC
CASSFGQGRVDEQYF
>TRBJ2-1|.|TRBV7-2|.
TGTGCCAGCAGCAAATATCATTCGGGGGGCGGGAATGAGCAGTTCTTC
CASSKYHSGGGNEQFF
>TRBJ2-2|.|TRBV5-1|.
TGCGCCAGCAGCTTGCAGGGAGGTGGCACCGGGGAGCTGTTTTTT
CASSLQGGGTGELFF
>TRBJ2-3|.|TRBV20-1|.
TGCAGTGCTAGTGGGGCAAGGGGGGACACAGATACGCAGTATTTT
CSASGARGDTDTQYF
>TRBJ1-5|.|TRBV7-2|TRBD1
TGTGCCAGCAGCTCCGACAGGGATCAGCCCCAGCATTTT
CASSSDRDQPQHF
>TRBJ1-4|.|TRBV30|TRBD1
TGTGCCTGGAGTGCCGAGACAGGGTCACCTAATGAAAAACTGTTTTTT
CAWSAETGSPNEKLFF
>TRBJ1-2|.|TRBV5-5|TRBD1
TGTGCCAGCAGCTCGGATGGGACAGGAACCTATGGCTACACCTTC
CASSSDGTGTYGYTF
>TRBJ2-7|.|TRBV6-5|.
TGTGCCAGCAGTTACTCGTGGGACGCAAGCTACGAGCAGTACTTC
CASSYSWDASYEQYF
>TRBJ1-1|few|TRBV28|.
TGTGCCAGCATCCCTAGTGGCGGAGTGGGTGCGGTTACTGAAGCTTTCTTT
CASIPSGGVGAVTEAFF
>TRBJ1-1|few|TRBV6-2/TRBV6-3|.
TGTGCCAGCAGTGGCCCGGACGGATTGAACACTGAAGCTTTCTTT
CASSGPDGLNTEAFF
>TRBJ2-3|.|TRBV7-3|.
TGTGCCAGCAGCGTGAGCAGGGCGGGCACAGATACGCAGTATTTT
CASSVSRAGTDTQYF
>TRBJ1-4|once|TRBV3-1/TRBV3-2|.
TGTGCCAGCAGCCAAGTACCGAGGTTAGAGAGTTCGGTTGAAAAACTGTTTTTT
CASSQVPRLESSVEKLFF
>TRBJ2-7|.|TRBV6-5|.
TGTGCCAGCGAGGGAACAGACCTCTACGAGCAGTACTTC
CASEGTDLYEQYF
>TRBJ2-2|.|TRBV19|TRBD2
TGTGCCAGTAGTATTGGCGGGGGGGCGGTCGGGGAGCTGTTTTTT
CASSIGGGAVGELFF
>TRBJ2-7|.|TRBV5-7|TRBD1
TGTGCCAGCAGCTTGGGCCAGGGGGCCTCTTACGAGCAGTACTTC
CASSLGQGASYEQYF